The subject of this entry is one T cell receptor beta chain. V lost 1 base, J lost 6 bases, and 6 bases stayed unmatched. CDR1 and CDR2 (germline): LNHDA, SQIVND (reference sequence). The CDR3 runs to 16 residues. This sample was included in a study of blood T cell repertoires in COVID-19. The overall study: Material from acute and convalescent COVID-19 was sourced from the United States, Italy and Spain.

Seattle enrolled patients during active infection and tracked them longitudinally. Assay: immunoSEQ multiplex PCR; the TCRdb copy retains only in-frame clones and omits some. The repertoire includes fewer than 300,000 clones, 80% to 85% of them detected once, and around a sixth sits in the top ten. The sequence came from a person between 65 and 79 years old with COVID-19, enrolled during active disease. The sample taken for sequencing was peripheral blood. The chain carries TRBV19 and TRBJ2-2, with 9 bases aligning to TRBD2. The CDR3 loop is CASSIVGGRAAGELFF. DNA of the CDR3: TGTGCCAGTAGTATAGTTGGCGGGAGGGCGGCCGGGGAGCTGTTTTTT.